The clone carrying this T cell receptor (beta chain) was detected a few times. Its antigen is currently unknown. The data derive from a study of CD8 T cell repertoires and HIV-1 epitope variants. Whole-study context: Each of Twenty-five Gag and Nef epitope peptides stimulated a separate culture. Epitopes were three Gag families plus Nef HW9 and YT9.

Some clones are missing from TCRdb's copy, which holds only in-frame ones; the method was immunoSEQ multiplex PCR. The repertoire holds 6,000 or so clones, around 70% seen once, with less than 50% in the top ten. This CDR3 is built from 17 residues. Germline assignment: CDR1 SGHDT and CDR2 YYEEEE. Trimming shortened V by 4 bases and J by 5 bases, and 25 bases separated the two germline ends. Specimen: cultured CD8+ T cells derived from PBMCs. The receptor was isolated from a male donor with HIV. The genes are TRBV5-6 and TRBJ2-7, with D tentatively TRBD1 (5 bases). This chain's CDR3 is CASSRWGGKEKANEQYF. The CDR3 DNA is TGTGCCAGCAGCCGGTGGGGCGGTAAGGAGAAGGCGAACGAGCAGTACTTC. The full variable domain, completed using reference TRBV5-6 and TRBJ2-7, is DAGVTQSPTHLIKTRGQQVTLRCSPKSGHDTVSWYQQALGQGPQFIFQYYEEEERQRGNFPDRFSGHQFPNYSSELNVNALLLGDSALYLCASSRWGGKEKANEQYFGPGTRLTVT.